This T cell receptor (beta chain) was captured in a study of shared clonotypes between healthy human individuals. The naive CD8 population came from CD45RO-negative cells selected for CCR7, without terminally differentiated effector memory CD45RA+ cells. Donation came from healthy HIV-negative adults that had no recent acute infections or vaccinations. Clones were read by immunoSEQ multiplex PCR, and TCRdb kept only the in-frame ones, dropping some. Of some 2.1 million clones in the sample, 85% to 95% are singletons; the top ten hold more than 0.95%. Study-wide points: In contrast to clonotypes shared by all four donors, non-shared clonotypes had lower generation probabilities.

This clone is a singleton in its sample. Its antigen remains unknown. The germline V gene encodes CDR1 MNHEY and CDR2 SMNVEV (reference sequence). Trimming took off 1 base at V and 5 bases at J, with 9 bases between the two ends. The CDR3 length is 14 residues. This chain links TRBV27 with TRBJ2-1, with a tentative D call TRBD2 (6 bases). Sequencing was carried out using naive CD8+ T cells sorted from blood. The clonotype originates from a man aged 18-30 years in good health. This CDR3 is CASSLWDSDNEQFF. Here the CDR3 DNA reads TGTGCCAGCAGTTTATGGGACTCGGACAATGAGCAGTTCTTC.